This TCR beta chain was profiled in a study of T cell responses to AZD1222 COVID-19 vaccine. Turning to the study itself: Pooling of second doses given at about 4 or about 12 weeks was done.

CDR3 length: 12 residues. Germline assignment: CDR1 MNHEY and CDR2 SVGAGI. V lost 2 bases and J lost 7, with 8 bases in between. Using immunoSEQ multiplex PCR, the repertoire was profiled, and TCRdb retains in-frame clones only, with some absent. This table holds 95,000 to 150,000 clones, 91% found once. As for this clone: As yet, its antigen is unknown.

Study conclusions and caveats: Baseline testing showed seropositivity in only five or six AZD1222 recipients. Researchers report vaccine-associated CD4 TCRs spanning spike, with dominance at 160-218 and 743-854.

The TCR originated in an adult in good health. The rearrangement uses TRBV6-5 and TRBJ1-1; the D is unclear. This specimen consisted of peripheral blood, obtained on day 0 of AZD1222 vaccination. CDR3: CASSYTVGEAFF. The CDR3 DNA is TGTGCCAGCAGTTACACGGTGGGTGAAGCTTTCTTT.